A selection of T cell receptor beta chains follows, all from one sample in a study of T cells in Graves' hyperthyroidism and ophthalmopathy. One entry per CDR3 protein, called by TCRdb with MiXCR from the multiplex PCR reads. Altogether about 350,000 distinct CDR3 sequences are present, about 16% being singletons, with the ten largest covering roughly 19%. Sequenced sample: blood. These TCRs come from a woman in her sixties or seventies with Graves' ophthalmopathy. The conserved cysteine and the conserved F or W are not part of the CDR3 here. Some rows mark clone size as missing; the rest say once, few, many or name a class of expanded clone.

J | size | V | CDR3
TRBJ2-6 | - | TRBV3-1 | ASSQPTGSGANVLT
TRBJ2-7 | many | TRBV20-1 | SARRTVREEQY
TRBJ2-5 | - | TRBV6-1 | ASSERTGGAQTQY
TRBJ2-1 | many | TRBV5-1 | ASSLEGLAGVNEQF
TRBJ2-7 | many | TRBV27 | ASKDRGFTYEQY
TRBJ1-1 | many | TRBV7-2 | ASSRPLTTEAF
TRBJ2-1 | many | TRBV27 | ASSSPGGNPYNEQF
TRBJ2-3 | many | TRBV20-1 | SAGTSGSTDTQY
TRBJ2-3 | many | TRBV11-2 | ASSTTTRSTDTQY
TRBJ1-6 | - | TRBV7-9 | ALQGAGLGSPLH
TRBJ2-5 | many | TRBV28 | ASSLRGAGDETQY
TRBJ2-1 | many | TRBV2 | ASSEDRVVQF
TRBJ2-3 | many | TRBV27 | ASLGGTDTQY
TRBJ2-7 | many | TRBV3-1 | ASARGRNYEQY
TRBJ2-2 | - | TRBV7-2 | ASRTGQVGELF
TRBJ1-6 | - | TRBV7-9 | ASSLSVGSPLH
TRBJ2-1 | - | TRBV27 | ASSFGRSPYNEQF
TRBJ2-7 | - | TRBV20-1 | SARPTDGGGPAYEQY
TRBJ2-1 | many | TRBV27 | ASSFRGGNEQF
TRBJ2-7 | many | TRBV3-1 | ASSQSVNAYEQY
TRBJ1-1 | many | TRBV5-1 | ASSLLGFAEAF
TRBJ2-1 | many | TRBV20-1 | SARAGLAEISYNEQF
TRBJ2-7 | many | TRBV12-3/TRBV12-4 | ASNPQGGSYEQY
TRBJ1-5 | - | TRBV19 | AGGRENQPQH
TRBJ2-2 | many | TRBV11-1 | ASSTARNTGELF
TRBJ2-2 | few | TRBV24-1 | ATSDRENTGELF
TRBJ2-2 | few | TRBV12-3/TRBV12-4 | ASSSPVAGASGELF
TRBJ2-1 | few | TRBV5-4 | ASRRTSGSGSNEQF
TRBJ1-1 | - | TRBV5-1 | ASSLGQGYTEAF
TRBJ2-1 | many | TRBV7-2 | ASSLATGQGYNEQF
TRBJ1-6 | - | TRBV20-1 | SARVQGGNSPLH
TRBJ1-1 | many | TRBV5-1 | ASSPPTGGTEAF
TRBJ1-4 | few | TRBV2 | ASRGAGATNEKLF
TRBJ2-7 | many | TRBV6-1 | ASDGTGGWDEQY
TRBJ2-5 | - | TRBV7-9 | ASSLGWTSGIPRGETQY
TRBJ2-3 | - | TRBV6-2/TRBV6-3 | ASGTGGTTDTQY
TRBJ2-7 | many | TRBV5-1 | ASSGVGHYEQY
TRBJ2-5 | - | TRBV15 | ATSRLQETQY
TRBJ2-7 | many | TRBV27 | ASSPWTDSSYEQY
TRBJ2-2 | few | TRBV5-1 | ASTRWAGGFFTSNANTGELF
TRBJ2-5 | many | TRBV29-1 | SVAAGPQETQY
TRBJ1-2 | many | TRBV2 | ASLRGGTHYGYT
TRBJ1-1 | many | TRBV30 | AWSAVVGNTEAF
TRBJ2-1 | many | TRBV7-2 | ASSLAVEREAPWDEQF
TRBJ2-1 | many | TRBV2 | ASRGQGNEQF
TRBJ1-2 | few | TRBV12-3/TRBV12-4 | ASSLTGVGYGYT
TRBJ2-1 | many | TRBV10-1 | ASSESGTRGYNEQF
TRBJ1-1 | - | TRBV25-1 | ASTIQVNTEAF
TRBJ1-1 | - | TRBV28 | ASRDPQGPITEAF
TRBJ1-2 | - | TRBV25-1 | ASSEWAGGVGYT
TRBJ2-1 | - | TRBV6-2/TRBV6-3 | ASSPPGGGNEQF
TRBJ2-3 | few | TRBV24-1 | ATSDAPRYTQY
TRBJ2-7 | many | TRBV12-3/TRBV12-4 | ASSLASGSNEQY
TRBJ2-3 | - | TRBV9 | ASSARVSEADTQY
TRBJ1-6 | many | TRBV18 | ASSPDRVRNSPLH
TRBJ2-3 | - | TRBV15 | ATSREPTSTDTQY